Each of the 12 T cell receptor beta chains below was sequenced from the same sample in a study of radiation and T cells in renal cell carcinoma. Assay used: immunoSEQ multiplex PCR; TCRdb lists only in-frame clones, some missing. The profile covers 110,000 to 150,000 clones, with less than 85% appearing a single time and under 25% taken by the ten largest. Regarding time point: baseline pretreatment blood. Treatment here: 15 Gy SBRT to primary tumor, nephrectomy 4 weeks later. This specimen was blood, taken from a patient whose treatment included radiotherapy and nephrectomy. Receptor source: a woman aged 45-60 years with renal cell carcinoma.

In DNA form, the CDR3 reads TGTGCCAGCAGCCCGGACAGAGACACTGAAGCTTTCTTT. It codes for CASSPDRDTEAFF. This chain joins TRBV11-3 and TRBJ1-1; D perhaps matches TRBD1 (6 bases). The germline V and J ends were trimmed by 5 bases and 3 bases, with 10 bases remaining between them. The CDR3 is 13 residues long. CDR1 is SGHNT, CDR2 YENEEA, per germline.

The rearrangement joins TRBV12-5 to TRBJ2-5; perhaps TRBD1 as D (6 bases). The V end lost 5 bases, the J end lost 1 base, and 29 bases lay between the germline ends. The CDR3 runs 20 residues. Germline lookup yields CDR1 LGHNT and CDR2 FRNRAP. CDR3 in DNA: TGTGCTAGTGGTCCGCCGGACAGCTTTTCGAAGTGGTCCCTCCAAGAGACCCAGTACTTC. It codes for CASGPPDSFSKWSLQETQYF.

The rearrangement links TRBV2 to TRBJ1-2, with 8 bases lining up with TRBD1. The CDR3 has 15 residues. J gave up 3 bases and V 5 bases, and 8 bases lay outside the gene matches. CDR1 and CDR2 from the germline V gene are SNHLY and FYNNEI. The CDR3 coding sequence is TGTGCCAGCAGTTCCCCAGGGGGCGCGGACTATGGCTACACCTTC. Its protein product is CASSSPGGADYGYTF.

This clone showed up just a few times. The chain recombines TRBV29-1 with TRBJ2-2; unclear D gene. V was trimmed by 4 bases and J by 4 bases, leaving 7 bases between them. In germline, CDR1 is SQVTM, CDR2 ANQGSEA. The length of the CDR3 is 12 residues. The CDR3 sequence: CSVAGVTGELFF. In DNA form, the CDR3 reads TGCAGCGTTGCAGGTGTCACCGGGGAGCTGTTTTTT.

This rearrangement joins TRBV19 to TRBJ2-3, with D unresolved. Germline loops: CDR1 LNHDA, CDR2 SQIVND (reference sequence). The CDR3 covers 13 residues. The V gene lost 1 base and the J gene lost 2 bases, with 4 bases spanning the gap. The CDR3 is CASSIVPTDTQYF. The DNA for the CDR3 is TGTGCCAGTAGTATAGTTCCCACAGATACGCAGTATTTT.

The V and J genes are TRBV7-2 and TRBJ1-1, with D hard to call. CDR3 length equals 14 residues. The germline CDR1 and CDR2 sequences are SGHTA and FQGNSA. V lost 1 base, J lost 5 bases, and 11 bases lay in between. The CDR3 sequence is CASSLVPGMTEAFF. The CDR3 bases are TGTGCCAGCAGCTTAGTCCCGGGGATGACTGAAGCTTTCTTT.

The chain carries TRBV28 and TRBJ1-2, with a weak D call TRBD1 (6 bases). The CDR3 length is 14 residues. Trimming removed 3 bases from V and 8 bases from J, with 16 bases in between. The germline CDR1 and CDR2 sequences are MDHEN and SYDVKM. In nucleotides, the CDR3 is TGTGCCAGCAGTTTTTACTCACAGGGCCAGGGCTACACCTTC. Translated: CASSFYSQGQGYTF.

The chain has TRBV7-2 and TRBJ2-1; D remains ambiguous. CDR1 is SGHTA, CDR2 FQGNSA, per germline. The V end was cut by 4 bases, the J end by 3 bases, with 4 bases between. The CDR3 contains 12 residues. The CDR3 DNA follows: TGTGCCAGCAGCTCACTCTACAATGAGCAGTTCTTC. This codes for CASSSLYNEQFF.

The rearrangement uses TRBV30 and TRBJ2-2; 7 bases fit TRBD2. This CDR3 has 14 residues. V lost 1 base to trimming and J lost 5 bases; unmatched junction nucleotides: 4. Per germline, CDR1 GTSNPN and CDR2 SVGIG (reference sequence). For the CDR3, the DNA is TGTGCCTGGAGTGCGGGGGGTGGGACCGGGGAGCTGTTTTTT. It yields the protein CAWSAGGGTGELFF. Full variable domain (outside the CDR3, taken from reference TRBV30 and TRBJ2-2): SQTIHQWPATLVQPVGSPLSLECTVEGTSNPNLYWYRQAAGRGLQLLFYSVGIGQISSEVPQNLSASRPQDRQFILSSKKLLLSDSGFYLCAWSAGGGTGELFFGEGSRLTVL.

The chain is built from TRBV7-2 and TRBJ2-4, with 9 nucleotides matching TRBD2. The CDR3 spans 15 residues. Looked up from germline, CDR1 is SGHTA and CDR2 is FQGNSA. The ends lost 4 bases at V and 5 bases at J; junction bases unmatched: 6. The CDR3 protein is CASSYSGGSENIQYF. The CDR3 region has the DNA TGTGCCAGCAGCTATAGCGGGGGTAGCGAAAACATTCAGTACTTC.

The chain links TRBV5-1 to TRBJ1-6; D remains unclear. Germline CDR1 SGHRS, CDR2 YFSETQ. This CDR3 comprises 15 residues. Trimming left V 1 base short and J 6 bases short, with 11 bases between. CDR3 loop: CASSLSGDGNSPLHF. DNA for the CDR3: TGCGCCAGCAGCTTGTCAGGAGATGGTAATTCACCCCTCCACTTT.

The CDR3 nucleotides are TGTGCCTGGAGTGTACTGACAGGGGCAAATCAGCCCCAGCATTTT. This encodes CAWSVLTGANQPQHF. The V and J genes are TRBV30 and TRBJ1-5; TRBD1 matches at 8 bases. The CDR3 has 15 residues. CDR1 is GTSNPN, CDR2 SVGIG, per germline (reference sequence). The trim removed 0 bases at V and 4 bases at J, leaving 5 bases unmatched. The full variable domain, with the rest looked up from reference TRBV30 and TRBJ1-5, is SQTIHQWPATLVQPVGSPLSLECTVEGTSNPNLYWYRQAAGRGLQLLFYSVGIGQISSEVPQNLSASRPQDRQFILSSKKLLLSDSGFYLCAWSVLTGANQPQHFGDGTRLSIL.